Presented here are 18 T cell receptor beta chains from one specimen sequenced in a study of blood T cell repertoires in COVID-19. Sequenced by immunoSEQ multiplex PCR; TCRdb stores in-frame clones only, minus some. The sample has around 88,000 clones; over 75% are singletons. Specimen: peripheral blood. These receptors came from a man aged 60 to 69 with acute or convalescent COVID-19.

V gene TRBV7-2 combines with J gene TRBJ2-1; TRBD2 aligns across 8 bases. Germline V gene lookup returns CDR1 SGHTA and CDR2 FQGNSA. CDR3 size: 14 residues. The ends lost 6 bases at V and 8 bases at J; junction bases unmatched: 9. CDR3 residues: CASSQGLANHEQFF. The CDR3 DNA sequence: TGTGCCAGCAGTCAAGGACTAGCTAATCATGAGCAGTTCTTC.

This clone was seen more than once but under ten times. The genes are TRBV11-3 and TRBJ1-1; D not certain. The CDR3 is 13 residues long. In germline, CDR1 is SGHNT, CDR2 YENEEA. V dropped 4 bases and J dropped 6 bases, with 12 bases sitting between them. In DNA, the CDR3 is TGTGCCAGCAGCTCCCCGGGGATCCCTGAAGCTTTCTTT. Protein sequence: CASSSPGIPEAFF.

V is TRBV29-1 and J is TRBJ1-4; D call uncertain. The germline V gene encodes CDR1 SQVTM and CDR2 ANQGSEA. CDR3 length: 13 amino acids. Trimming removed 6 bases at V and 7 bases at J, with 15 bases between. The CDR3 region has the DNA TGCAGCGTAAGGGCGGGCAGGATTGAAAAACTGTTTTTT. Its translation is CSVRAGRIEKLFF. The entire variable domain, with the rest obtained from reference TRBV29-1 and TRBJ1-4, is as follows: SAVISQKPSRDICQRGTSLTIQCQVDSQVTMMFWYRQQPGQSLTLIATANQGSEATYESGFVIDKFPISRPNLTFSTLTVSNMSPEDSSIYLCSVRAGRIEKLFFGSGTQLSVL.

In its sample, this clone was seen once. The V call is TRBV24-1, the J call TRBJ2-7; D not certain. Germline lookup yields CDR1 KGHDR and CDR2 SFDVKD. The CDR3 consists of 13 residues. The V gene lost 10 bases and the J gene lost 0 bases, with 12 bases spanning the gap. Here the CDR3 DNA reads TGTGCCACTCAATCGAGTATCTCCTACGAGCAGTACTTC. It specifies CATQSSISYEQYF.

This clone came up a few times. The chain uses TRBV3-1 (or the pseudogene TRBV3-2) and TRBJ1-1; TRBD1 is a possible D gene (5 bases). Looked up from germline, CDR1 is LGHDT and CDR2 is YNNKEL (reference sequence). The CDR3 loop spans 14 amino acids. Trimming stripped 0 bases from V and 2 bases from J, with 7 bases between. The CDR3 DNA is TGTGCCAGCAGCCAAGACAGGGCCAACACTGAAGCTTTCTTT. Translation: CASSQDRANTEAFF.

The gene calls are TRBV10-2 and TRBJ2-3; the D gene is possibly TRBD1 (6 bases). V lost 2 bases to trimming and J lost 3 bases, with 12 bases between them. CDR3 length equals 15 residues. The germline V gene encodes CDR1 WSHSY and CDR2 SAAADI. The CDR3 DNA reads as TGCGCCAGCAGTGAGGAGGGGGTAGTAACAGATACGCAGTATTTT. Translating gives CASSEEGVVTDTQYF.

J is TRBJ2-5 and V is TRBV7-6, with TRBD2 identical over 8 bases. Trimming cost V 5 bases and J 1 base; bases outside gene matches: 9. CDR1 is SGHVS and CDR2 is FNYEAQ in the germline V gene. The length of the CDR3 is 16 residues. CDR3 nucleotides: TGTGCCAGCAGCCGCCGTCAGCGGGAGTTCCAAGAGACCCAGTACTTC. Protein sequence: CASSRRQREFQETQYF.

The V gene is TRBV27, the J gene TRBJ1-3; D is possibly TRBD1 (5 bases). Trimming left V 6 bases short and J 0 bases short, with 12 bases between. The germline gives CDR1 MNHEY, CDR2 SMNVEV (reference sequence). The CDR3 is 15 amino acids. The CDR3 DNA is TGTGCCAGCAGGGAATCGGGGGGCTCTGGAAACACCATATATTTT. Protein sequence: CASRESGGSGNTIYF.

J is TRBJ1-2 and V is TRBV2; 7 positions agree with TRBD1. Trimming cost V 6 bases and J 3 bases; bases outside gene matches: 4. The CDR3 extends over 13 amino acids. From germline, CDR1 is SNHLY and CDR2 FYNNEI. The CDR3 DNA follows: TGTGCCAGCAGATCCGACAGGGACTATGGCTACACCTTC. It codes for CASRSDRDYGYTF.

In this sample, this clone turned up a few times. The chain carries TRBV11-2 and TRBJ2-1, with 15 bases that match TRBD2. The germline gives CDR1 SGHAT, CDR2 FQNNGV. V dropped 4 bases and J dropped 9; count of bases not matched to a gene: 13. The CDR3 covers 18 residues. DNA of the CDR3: TGTGCCAGCAGCTCTAGGGGGGCGGGACTAGCGGGAGGTAGTGAGCAGTTCTTC. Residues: CASSSRGAGLAGGSEQFF.

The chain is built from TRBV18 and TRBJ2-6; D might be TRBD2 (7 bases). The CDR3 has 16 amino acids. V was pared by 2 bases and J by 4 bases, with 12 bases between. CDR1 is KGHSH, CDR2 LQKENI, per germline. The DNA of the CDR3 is TGTGCCAGCTCACCAATTGGGGGGGCCGGGGCCAACGTCCTGACTTTC. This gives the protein CASSPIGGAGANVLTF.

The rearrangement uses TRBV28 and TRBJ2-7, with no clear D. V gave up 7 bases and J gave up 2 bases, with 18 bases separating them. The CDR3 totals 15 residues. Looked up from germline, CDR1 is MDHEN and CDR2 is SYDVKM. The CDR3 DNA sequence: TGTGCCAGCACCCCATTGGGCGAAGGCCCCTACGAGCAGTACTTC. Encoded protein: CASTPLGEGPYEQYF.

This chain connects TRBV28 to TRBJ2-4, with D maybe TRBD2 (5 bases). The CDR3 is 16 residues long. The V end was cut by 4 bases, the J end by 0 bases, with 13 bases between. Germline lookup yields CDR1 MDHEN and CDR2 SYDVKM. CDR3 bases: TGTGCCAGCAGTTGGACGGGGAAGGTAGCCAAAAACATTCAGTACTTC. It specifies CASSWTGKVAKNIQYF.

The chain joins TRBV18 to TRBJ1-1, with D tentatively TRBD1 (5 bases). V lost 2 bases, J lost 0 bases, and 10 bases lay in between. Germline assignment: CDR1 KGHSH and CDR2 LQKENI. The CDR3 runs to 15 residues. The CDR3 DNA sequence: TGTGCCAGCTCACCAAAGTCAGGGTTGAACACTGAAGCTTTCTTT. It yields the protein CASSPKSGLNTEAFF.

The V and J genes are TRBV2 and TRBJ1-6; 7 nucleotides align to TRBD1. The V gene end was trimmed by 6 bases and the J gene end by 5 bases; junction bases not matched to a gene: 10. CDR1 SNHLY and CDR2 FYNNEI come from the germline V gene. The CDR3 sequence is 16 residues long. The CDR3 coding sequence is TGTGCCAGCAGGAACTACCCGGGACAGAATAATTCACCCCTCCACTTT. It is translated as CASRNYPGQNNSPLHF.

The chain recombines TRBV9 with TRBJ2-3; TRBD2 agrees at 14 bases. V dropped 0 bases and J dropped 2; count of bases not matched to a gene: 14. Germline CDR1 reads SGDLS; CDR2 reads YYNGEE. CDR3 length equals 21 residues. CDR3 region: CASSVDPGTSGRTGSTDTQYF. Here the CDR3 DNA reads TGTGCCAGCAGCGTAGACCCCGGGACTAGCGGGAGAACGGGATCCACAGATACGCAGTATTTT.

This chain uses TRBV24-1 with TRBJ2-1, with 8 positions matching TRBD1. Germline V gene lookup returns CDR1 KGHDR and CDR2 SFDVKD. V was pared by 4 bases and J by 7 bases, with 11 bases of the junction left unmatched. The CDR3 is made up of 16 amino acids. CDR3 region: CATSEDRAGKWNEQFF. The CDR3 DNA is TGTGCCACCAGTGAGGACAGGGCAGGGAAGTGGAATGAGCAGTTCTTC.

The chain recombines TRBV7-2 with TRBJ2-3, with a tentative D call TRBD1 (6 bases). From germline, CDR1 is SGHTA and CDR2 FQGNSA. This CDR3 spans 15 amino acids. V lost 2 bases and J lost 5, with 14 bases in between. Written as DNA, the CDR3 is TGTGCCAGCAGCTTAATGTCAGGGGTAGGAGATACGCAGTATTTT. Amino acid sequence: CASSLMSGVGDTQYF.